One sample yielded the 23 T cell receptor beta chains listed below, sequenced in a study of shared clonotypes between healthy human individuals (dated by TCRdb to about 2020). For the CD8 naive samples, CD45RO-negative cells were positively selected for CCR7, yielding a CD45RA+CCR7+ population from which TemRA cells were excluded. Library preparation used the immunoSEQ multiplex PCR assay. Entries here come from immuneACCESS through TCRdb and include only in-frame sequences with V and J called. Some clones fail to appear in such tables; in the studies checked, an unresolved V gene covers under half of the shortfall, and the cause of the remainder is unknown. The sample table holds over 2,000,000 clones, of which about 93% were seen once. Of the sample, 1.5% to 2% falls within the top ten clones. The sequenced sample was naive CD8+ T cells from PBMCs. The cell subset or site label, as the study defines it: CD45RA+CCR7+. The origin of the receptors is a young man in good health. Some clones in this sample may be carry-over from other donors' samples.

The V and J genes are TRBV27 and TRBJ1-5; the match to TRBD1 covers 8 bases. V was pared by 6 bases and J by 1 base, with 5 bases of the junction left unmatched. CDR1 and CDR2 from the germline V gene are MNHEY and SMNVEV (reference sequence). This CDR3 is 15 amino acids long. The CDR3: CASRDRGVSNQPQHF. In DNA form, the CDR3 reads TGTGCCAGCAGAGACAGGGGTGTAAGCAATCAGCCCCAGCATTTT.

The gene calls are TRBV11-2 and TRBJ2-7; 9 bases align to TRBD2. V shed 7 bases and J 0 bases; nucleotides not matched to a gene: 13. The CDR3 has 17 amino acids. CDR1 is SGHAT, CDR2 FQNNGV, per germline. The CDR3 loop is CASTSPSLAGSSYEQYF. CDR3 in DNA: TGTGCCAGCACCTCCCCCTCCCTAGCGGGGAGCTCCTACGAGCAGTACTTC.

The rearrangement joins TRBV27 to TRBJ2-2; a possible D gene is TRBD1 (5 bases). Between the trimmed V and J ends, which lost 2 bases and 4 bases, there was a span of 8 bases. The CDR3 has 14 residues. CDR1 is MNHEY and CDR2 is SMNVEV in the germline V gene (reference sequence). The CDR3 reads CASSLTGGTGELFF. CDR3 in DNA: TGTGCCAGCAGTTTAACAGGCGGCACCGGGGAGCTGTTTTTT.

The J gene is TRBJ1-4, the V gene TRBV5-1; D unresolved. Trimming removed 3 bases at V and 2 bases at J, with 17 bases between. The CDR3 covers 17 residues. Germline loops: CDR1 SGHRS, CDR2 YFSETQ. CDR3 sequence reads: CASSSEERVSTNEKLFF. The CDR3 DNA sequence: TGCGCCAGCAGCTCGGAGGAGAGGGTATCGACTAATGAAAAACTGTTTTTT.

V and J are TRBV7-9 and TRBJ2-1; D is ambiguous. The CDR3 is 15 amino acids. The ends were cut back, 2 bases at V and 2 bases at J, with 10 bases in the middle. Per the germline V gene, CDR1 is SEHNR and CDR2 is FQNEAQ (reference sequence). The CDR3 loop is CASSLSGPPYNEQFF. The CDR3 bases are TGTGCCAGCAGCTTAAGTGGCCCGCCCTACAATGAGCAGTTCTTC.

The chain carries TRBV5-8 and TRBJ1-2; 7 nucleotides align to TRBD1. V trimming: 7 bases; J trimming: 4 bases; junction bases outside the gene matches: 10. From germline, CDR1 is SGHTS and CDR2 YDEGEE. This CDR3 region has 14 residues. The DNA for the CDR3 is TGTGCCAGCGAAGTAGGACAGGTCCTCTATGGCTACACCTTC. This translates into CASEVGQVLYGYTF. The full variable domain, completed using reference TRBV5-8 and TRBJ1-2, is EAGVTQSPTHLIKTRGQQATLRCSPISGHTSVYWYQQALGLGLQFLLWYDEGEERNRGNFPPRFSGRQFPNYSSELNVNALELEDSALYLCASEVGQVLYGYTFGSGTRLTVV.

The chain uses TRBV4-3 and TRBJ2-3; no clear D gene. In germline, CDR1 is LGHNA, CDR2 YSLEER. This CDR3 contains 17 residues. V lost 4 bases and J 0 bases, leaving 17 bases between the germline ends. The CDR3 nucleotides read TGCGCCAGCAGCCCAAGTCCCAATGGAGTAAGCACAGATACGCAGTATTTT. As protein: CASSPSPNGVSTDTQYF.

This sequence joins TRBV27 and TRBJ2-7; weak D call: TRBD2 (5 bases). CDR1 MNHEY and CDR2 SMNVEV come from the germline V gene (reference sequence). The CDR3 covers 17 residues. Deletions cut 5 bases from V and 4 bases from J, with 24 bases between. The CDR3 sequence is CASSPLDPTSGIYEQYF. As DNA, the CDR3 is TGTGCCAGCAGTCCCCTCGATCCTACTAGTGGGATATACGAGCAGTACTTC.

This chain connects TRBV13 to TRBJ1-1; D is ambiguous. CDR1 PRHDT and CDR2 FYEKMQ come from the germline V gene (reference sequence). The CDR3 contains 13 residues. V was cut by 6 bases and J by 0 bases, with 8 bases left in between. DNA for the CDR3: TGTGCCAGCAGGGCAGAAATGAACACTGAAGCTTTCTTT. This sequence encodes CASRAEMNTEAFF.

This clone was recorded only once. The CDR3 DNA reads TGTGCCAGCAGCCACGGACTAGCGGCAAAGATCTACGAGCAGTACTTC. Encoded protein: CASSHGLAAKIYEQYF. V and J are TRBV11-2 and TRBJ2-7, with 10 bases that match TRBD2. Germline values: CDR1 SGHAT, CDR2 FQNNGV. V shed 5 bases, J shed 3 bases, and the junction held 10 bases outside the gene matches. The CDR3 has 16 amino acids. The complete variable domain, with remaining parts taken from reference TRBV11-2 and TRBJ2-7, reads EAGVAQSPRYKIIEKRQSVAFWCNPISGHATLYWYQQILGQGPKLLIQFQNNGVVDDSQLPKDRFSAERLKGVDSTLKIQPAKLEDSAVYLCASSHGLAAKIYEQYFGPGTRLTVT.

The table lists this clone with a count of one. The sample contains more than one DNA sequence encoding this CDR3. The CDR3 protein is CASSPRPSYEQYF. The DNA of the CDR3 is TGTGCCAGCAGCCCCAGGCCCTCCTACGAGCAGTACTTC. This sequence joins TRBV27 and TRBJ2-7, with D unresolved. Germline CDR1 MNHEY, CDR2 SMNVEV (reference sequence). V lost 6 bases and J lost 0, with 9 bases in between. The CDR3 covers 13 residues.

Worth noting for this clone: Other DNA sequences within the sample encode an identical CDR3. The rearrangement joins TRBV27 to TRBJ2-7; TRBD2 matches 8 bases. The CDR3 covers 15 residues. Trimming cost V 5 bases and J 2 bases; bases outside gene matches: 8. Per the germline V gene, CDR1 is MNHEY and CDR2 is SMNVEV (reference sequence). The CDR3 coding sequence is TGTGCCAGCAGTCTGAGCGGGGGCGCCCCCTACGAGCAGTACTTC. It translates to CASSLSGGAPYEQYF.

This chain uses TRBV7-9 with TRBJ2-5; unclear D gene. The CDR3 runs to 14 residues. Trimming shortened V by 0 bases and J by 1 base, and 6 bases separated the two germline ends. CDR1 and CDR2 from the germline V gene are SEHNR and FQNEAQ (reference sequence). The CDR3 reads CASSLAGFQETQYF. The CDR3 coding sequence is TGTGCCAGCAGCTTAGCAGGCTTCCAAGAGACCCAGTACTTC.

The V gene is TRBV5-1, the J gene TRBJ2-7; 7 bases are a match to TRBD1. CDR1 and CDR2 (germline): SGHRS, YFSETQ. CDR3 length: 15 amino acids. V shed 0 bases, J shed 0 bases, and the junction held 3 bases outside the gene matches. This CDR3 is CASSLVGTDSYEQYF. The CDR3 DNA reads TGCGCCAGCAGCTTGGTCGGGACAGACTCCTACGAGCAGTACTTC.

The rearrangement joins TRBV9 to TRBJ2-1; D remains unclear. The CDR3 covers 15 residues. V lost 3 bases to trimming and J lost 8 bases, with 18 bases between them. Germline V gene lookup returns CDR1 SGDLS and CDR2 YYNGEE. Written as DNA, the CDR3 is TGTGCCAGCAGCGCCGACTTCAGTTCTTTGGATGAGCAGTTCTTC. Encoded protein: CASSADFSSLDEQFF.

This sequence joins TRBV4-1 and TRBJ1-1; 7 bases align to TRBD1. This CDR3 region has 16 residues. Losses at the gene ends were 4 bases for V and 7 bases for J; bases not matched to a gene: 15. The germline V gene has CDR1 MGHRA and CDR2 YSYEKL. The CDR3 nucleotides are TGCGCCAGCAGCCTCGCGGGAAGGGGGCAAACCATTGAAGCTTTCTTT. It translates to CASSLAGRGQTIEAFF.

This clone was counted once. A junction boundary mismatches the germline segment, possibly from a read error. The chain joins TRBV28 to TRBJ2-7; D may be TRBD2 (5 bases). The CDR3 has 11 residues. From germline, CDR1 is MDHEN and CDR2 SYDVKM. The CDR3 DNA sequence: TGTGCCAGCAGTGAGGGTGCAGATCCGGACTTC. Residues: CASSEGADPDF.

A remark on this clone: The sample contains more than one DNA sequence encoding this CDR3. The rearrangement uses TRBV7-9 and TRBJ2-7; D is possibly TRBD2 (6 bases). The germline V gene encodes CDR1 SEHNR and CDR2 FQNEAQ (reference sequence). V lost 4 bases and J lost 1, with 11 bases in between. The CDR3 runs 14 residues. The CDR3 region has the DNA TGTGCCAGCAGCTCGGGGGTCAGATCCTACGAGCAGTACTTC. Protein sequence: CASSSGVRSYEQYF.

The chain links TRBV27 to TRBJ1-2; maybe TRBD1 (6 bases). The CDR3 has 15 residues. Trimming removed 3 bases from V and 5 bases from J, with 16 bases in between. Germline CDR1 MNHEY, CDR2 SMNVEV (reference sequence). CDR3 region: CASSFDGQSVYGYTF. The CDR3 nucleotides are TGTGCCAGCAGTTTTGACGGACAGTCGGTTTATGGCTACACCTTC.

This chain joins TRBV4-2 and TRBJ2-7; D may match TRBD1 or TRBD2 (5 bases each). The ends were cut back, 0 bases at V and 3 bases at J, with 12 bases in the middle. CDR1 is LGHNA, CDR2 YNFKEQ, per germline. CDR3 length equals 15 residues. The CDR3 is CASSQDQGGGYEQYF. DNA for the CDR3: TGTGCCAGCAGCCAAGACCAGGGTGGGGGCTACGAGCAGTACTTC.

The chain employs TRBV9 and TRBJ1-3, with a weak D call TRBD1 (6 bases). The V gene's germline CDR1 is SGDLS and CDR2 YYNGEE. The CDR3 has 16 residues. The V gene lost 0 bases and the J gene lost 6 bases, with 16 bases spanning the gap. CDR3 residues: CASSVGFGQRVNTIYF. The CDR3 DNA is TGTGCCAGCAGCGTAGGATTCGGACAGCGCGTAAACACCATATATTTT.

The rearrangement links TRBV11-2 to TRBJ2-5; 15 positions agree with TRBD2. From germline, CDR1 is SGHAT and CDR2 FQNNGV. CDR3 length: 16 amino acids. The J segment lost 7 bases and the V segment lost 1 base, leaving 4 bases of the junction unmatched. The CDR3 is CASSLGTSGRARTQYF. DNA of the CDR3: TGTGCCAGCAGCTTAGGGACTAGCGGGAGGGCCCGGACCCAGTACTTC.

This clone was seen a single time. This chain links TRBV30 with TRBJ2-1; 9 bases agree with TRBD2. Germline assignment: CDR1 GTSNPN and CDR2 SVGIG (reference sequence). V trimming: 1 base; J trimming: 4 bases; junction bases outside the gene matches: 2. CDR3 size: 14 residues. The CDR3 region is CAWSGLAAYNEQFF. As DNA, the CDR3 is TGTGCCTGGAGTGGACTAGCGGCTTACAATGAGCAGTTCTTC. Drawing the rest from reference TRBV30 and TRBJ2-1, the complete variable domain is SQTIHQWPATLVQPVGSPLSLECTVEGTSNPNLYWYRQAAGRGLQLLFYSVGIGQISSEVPQNLSASRPQDRQFILSSKKLLLSDSGFYLCAWSGLAAYNEQFFGPGTRLTVL.